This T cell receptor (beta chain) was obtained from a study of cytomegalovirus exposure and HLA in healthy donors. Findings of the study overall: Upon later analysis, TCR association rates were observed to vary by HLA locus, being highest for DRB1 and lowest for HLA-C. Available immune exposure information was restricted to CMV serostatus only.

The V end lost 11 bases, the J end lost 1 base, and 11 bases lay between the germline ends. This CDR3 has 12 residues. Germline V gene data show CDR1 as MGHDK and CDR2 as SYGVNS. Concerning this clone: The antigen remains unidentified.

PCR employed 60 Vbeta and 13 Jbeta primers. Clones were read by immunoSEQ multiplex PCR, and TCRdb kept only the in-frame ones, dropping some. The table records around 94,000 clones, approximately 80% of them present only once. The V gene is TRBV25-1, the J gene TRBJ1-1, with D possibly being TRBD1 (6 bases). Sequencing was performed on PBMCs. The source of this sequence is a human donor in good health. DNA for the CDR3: TGTGCCCACCGGGGGGCGAACACTGAAGCTTTCTTT. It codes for CAHRGANTEAFF.